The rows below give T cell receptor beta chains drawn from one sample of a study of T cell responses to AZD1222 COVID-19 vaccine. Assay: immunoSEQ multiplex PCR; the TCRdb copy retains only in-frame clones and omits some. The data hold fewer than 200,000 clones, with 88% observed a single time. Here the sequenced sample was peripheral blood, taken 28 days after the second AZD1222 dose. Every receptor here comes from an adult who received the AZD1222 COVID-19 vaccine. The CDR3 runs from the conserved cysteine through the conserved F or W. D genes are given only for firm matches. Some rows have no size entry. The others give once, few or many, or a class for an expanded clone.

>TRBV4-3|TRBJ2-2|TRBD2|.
TGCGCCAGCAGCCAAGAATTGGCTAGCGGCGCGAACACCGGGGAGCTGTTTTTT
CASSQELASGANTGELFF
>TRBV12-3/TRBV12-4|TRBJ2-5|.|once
TGTGCCAGCAGTTCAGAGCGGCAAGAGACCCAGTACTTC
CASSSERQETQYF
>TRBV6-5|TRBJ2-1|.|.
TGTGCCAGCAGTTACTCGGGGGACTACAATGAGCAGTTCTTC
CASSYSGDYNEQFF
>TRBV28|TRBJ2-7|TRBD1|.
TGTGCCAGCATGGGTTTCATCCCGGACAGGGGGAGGTTAGCGGAGGGCTCCTACGAGCAGTACTTC
CASMGFIPDRGRLAEGSYEQYF
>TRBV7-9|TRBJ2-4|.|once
TGTGCCACCCAACAGGTGTCCTTATCCTTAGCCAAAAACATTCAGTACTTC
CATQQVSLSLAKNIQYF
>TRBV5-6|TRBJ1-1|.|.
TGTGCCAGCAGCTTGGGACAAGGGACAATGAACACTGAAGCTTTCTTT
CASSLGQGTMNTEAFF
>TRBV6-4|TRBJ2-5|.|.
TGTGCCAGCAGTGACCGCCCGGGGAGGGAGACCCAGTACTTC
CASSDRPGRETQYF
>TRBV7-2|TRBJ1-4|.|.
TGTGCCAGCAGCAAAACAGGGATCACAACTAATGAAAAACTGTTTTTT
CASSKTGITTNEKLFF
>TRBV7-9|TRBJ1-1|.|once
TGTGCCAGCAGCCCTAAGGGGAGGGGTGCTTTCTTT
CASSPKGRGAFF
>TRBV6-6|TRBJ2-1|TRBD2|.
TGTGCCAGCAGCCGAGGGAGGGAGGGCTCCTACAATGAGCAGTTCTTC
CASSRGREGSYNEQFF
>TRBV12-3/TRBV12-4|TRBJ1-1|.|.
TGTGCCAGCAGCGGAAGGTGGGGCACTGAAGCTTTCTTT
CASSGRWGTEAFF
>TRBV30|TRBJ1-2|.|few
TGTGCCTGGAGTACAGGGAGCTATGGCTACACCTTC
CAWSTGSYGYTF
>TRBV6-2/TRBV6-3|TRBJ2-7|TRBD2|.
TGTGCCAGCAGTTCCCCGGGGGGAACTAGCGGTATCTACGAGCAGTACTTC
CASSSPGGTSGIYEQYF
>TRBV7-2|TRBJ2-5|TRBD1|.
TGTGCCAGCAGCTCCAGACAGGGACGGGAGACCCAGTACTTC
CASSSRQGRETQYF
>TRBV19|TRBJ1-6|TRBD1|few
TGTGCCAGTAGTGATCAGCAGGGGGGAAATTCACCCCTCCACTTT
CASSDQQGGNSPLHF
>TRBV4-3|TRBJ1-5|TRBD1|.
TGCGCCAGCAGCCAGGCAGGGGGACCGAATCAGCCCCAGCATTTT
CASSQAGGPNQPQHF
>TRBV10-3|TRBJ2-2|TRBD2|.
TGTGCCATCGGAAGACTAGCGGGCCCAGGCTCGAACACCGGGGAGCTGTTTTTT
CAIGRLAGPGSNTGELFF
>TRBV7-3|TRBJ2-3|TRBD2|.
TGTGCCAGCAGCTCTGATGGGGAGGGCCTAGATACGCAGTATTTT
CASSSDGEGLDTQYF
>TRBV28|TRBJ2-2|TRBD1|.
TGTGCCAGCAGGACAGGGGGAAGAAACACCGGGGAGCTGTTTTTT
CASRTGGRNTGELFF
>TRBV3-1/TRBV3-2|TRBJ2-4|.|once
TGTGCCACCCGACGGAAGGGGGCCAAAAACATTCAGTACTTC
CATRRKGAKNIQYF
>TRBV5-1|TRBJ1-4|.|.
TGCGCCAGCAGCTTGGTGGGGGGAAATAATGAAAAACTGTTTTTT
CASSLVGGNNEKLFF
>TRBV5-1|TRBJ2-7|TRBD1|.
TGCGCCAGCAGCTTGGCTGTCGACAGGGGGTATGCCGAGCAGTACTTC
CASSLAVDRGYAEQYF
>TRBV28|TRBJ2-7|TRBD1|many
TGTGCCAGCAGGATGACAGGGGGGTCCTACGAGCAGTACTTC
CASRMTGGSYEQYF
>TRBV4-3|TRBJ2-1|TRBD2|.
TGCGCCAGCAGCCAAGAGCTCCTACTAGCGGGAGAACCCAATGAGCAGTTCTTC
CASSQELLLAGEPNEQFF